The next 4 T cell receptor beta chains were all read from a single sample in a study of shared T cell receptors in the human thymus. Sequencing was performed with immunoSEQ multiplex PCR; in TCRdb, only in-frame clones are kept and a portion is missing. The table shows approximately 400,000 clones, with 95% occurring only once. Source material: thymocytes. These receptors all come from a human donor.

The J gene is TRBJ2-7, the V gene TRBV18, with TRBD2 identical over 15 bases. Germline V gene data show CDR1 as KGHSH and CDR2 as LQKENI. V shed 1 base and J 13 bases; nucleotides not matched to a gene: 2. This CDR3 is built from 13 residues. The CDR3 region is CASSPRTSGREYF. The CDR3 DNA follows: TGTGCCAGCTCACCACGGACTAGCGGGAGGGAATACTTC.

The CDR3 is CASSFDRDSRETQYF. DNA for the CDR3: TGTGCCAGCAGTTTTGACAGGGATAGTCGAGAGACCCAGTACTTC. The chain recombines TRBV27 with TRBJ2-5; 7 bases are a match to TRBD1. Germline trimming cut 3 bases from V and 4 bases from J; bases unmatched to any gene: 8. Germline CDR1 is MNHEY and CDR2 is SMNVEV (reference sequence). The CDR3 runs 15 residues.

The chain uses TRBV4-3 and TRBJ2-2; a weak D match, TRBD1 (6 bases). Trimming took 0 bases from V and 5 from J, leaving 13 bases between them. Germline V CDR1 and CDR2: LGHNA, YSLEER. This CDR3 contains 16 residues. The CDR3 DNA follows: TGCGCCAGCAGCCAAGATATCACAGGGAAGACCGGGGAGCTGTTTTTT. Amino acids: CASSQDITGKTGELFF.

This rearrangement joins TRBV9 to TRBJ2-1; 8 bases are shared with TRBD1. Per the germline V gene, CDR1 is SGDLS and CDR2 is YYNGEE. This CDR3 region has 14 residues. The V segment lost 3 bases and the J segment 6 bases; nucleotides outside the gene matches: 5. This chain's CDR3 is CASSGDRGGNEQFF. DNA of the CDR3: TGTGCCAGCAGCGGCGACAGGGGCGGCAATGAGCAGTTCTTC.